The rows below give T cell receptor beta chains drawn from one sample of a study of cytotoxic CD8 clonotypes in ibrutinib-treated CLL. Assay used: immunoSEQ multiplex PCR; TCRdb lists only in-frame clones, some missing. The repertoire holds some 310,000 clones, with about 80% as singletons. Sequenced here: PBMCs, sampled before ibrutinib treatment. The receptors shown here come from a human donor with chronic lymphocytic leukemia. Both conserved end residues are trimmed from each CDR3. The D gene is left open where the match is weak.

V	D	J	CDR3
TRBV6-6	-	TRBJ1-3	ASLRTAGNTIY
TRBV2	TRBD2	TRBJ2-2	ASSEETSGTGELF
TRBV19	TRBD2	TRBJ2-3	ASKGLAGGGTDTQY
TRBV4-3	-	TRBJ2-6	ASSQEGQRSGANVLT
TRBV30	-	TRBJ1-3	AWSVQIFGNTIY
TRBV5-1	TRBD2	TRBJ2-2	ASSSWGLAGTNTGELF
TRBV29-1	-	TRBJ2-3	SVVGPGSTDTQY
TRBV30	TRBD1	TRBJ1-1	AWSARWDRGGKSTEAF
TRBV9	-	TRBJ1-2	ASSPGGSTNYGYT
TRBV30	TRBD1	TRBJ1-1	AWSVPGTEAEAF
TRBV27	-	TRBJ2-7	ASSLSWRTGREYEQY
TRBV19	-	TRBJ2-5	ASSIDGKGPNQETQY
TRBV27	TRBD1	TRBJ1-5	ASSRQGAFQPQH
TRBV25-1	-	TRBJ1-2	ASSDSEMVWNYGYT
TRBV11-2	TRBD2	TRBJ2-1	ASSSYGLADYNEQF
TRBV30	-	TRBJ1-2	ASGSNLNYGYT
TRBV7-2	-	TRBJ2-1	ASSLWFSGIYNEQF
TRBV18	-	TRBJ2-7	ASSPPIGSYEQY
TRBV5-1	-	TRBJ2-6	ASSPSLGSGANVLT
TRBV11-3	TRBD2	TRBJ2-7	ASSLGLAGGLSYEQY
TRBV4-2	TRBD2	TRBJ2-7	ASSLREGLAGVPEQY
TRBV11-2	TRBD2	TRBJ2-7	ASTPHPQPGLAASEQY
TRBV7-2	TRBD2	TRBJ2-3	ASSHGTSGIDTQY
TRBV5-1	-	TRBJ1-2	ASSSGETLIPYGYT
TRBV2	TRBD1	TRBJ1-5	ASRTGTGLSQPQH
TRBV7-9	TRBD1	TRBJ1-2	ATIGGQKIYGYT
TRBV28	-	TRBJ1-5	ASNLPNSNQPQH
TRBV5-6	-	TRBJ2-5	ASSLYRGGEETQY
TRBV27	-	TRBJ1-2	ASSLSPGRGGYT
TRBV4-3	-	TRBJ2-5	ASSQDIEETQY
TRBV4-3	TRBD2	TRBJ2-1	ASSPLAGEPHNEQF
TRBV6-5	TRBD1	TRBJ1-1	ASNPGTAEAF
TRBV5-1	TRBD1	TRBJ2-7	ASSYGTGDEQY
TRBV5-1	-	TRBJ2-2	ASSYDRNTGELF
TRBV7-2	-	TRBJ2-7	ASSLRDSSYEQY
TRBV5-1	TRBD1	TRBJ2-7	ASSLAGPPSSPGTGLYEQY
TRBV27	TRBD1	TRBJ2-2	ASRDPGQGATGELF
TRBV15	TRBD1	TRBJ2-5	ATSRGTGVLQETQY
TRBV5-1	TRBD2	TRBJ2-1	ASSLAPAGGPDEQF
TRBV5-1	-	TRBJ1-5	ASSLDHGSNQPQH
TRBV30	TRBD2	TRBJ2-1	AWSVGRGNEQF
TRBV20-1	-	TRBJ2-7	SAWGSYEQY